These 26 T cell receptor beta chains came from one sample sequenced in a study of beta chain features in type 1 diabetes. The entirety of the isolated RNA underwent reverse transcription, so expressed TCRB transcripts were sequenced. The table came from immunoSEQ multiplex PCR; TCRdb's copy has only in-frame clones and leaves some out. The sample lists under 150,000 clones; under 60% were seen once. The material sequenced was Tregs from blood. The source is a man between 18 and 35 years old in good health.

The chain joins TRBV4-3 to TRBJ2-7; possible D gene TRBD1, 5 bases. Germline V gives CDR1 LGHNA, CDR2 YSLEER. The CDR3 is 15 residues long. With 1 base removed from V and 1 base from J, the gap between germline ends came to 11 bases. Here the CDR3 reads CASSQGRQPSYEQYF. In DNA form, the CDR3 reads TGCGCCAGCAGCCAAGGTCGACAGCCATCCTACGAGCAGTACTTC.

This clone was seen a single time. Here the CDR3 DNA reads TGTGCCAGCAGCTTAGGACAGGGGAGATCCTACGAGCAGTACTTC. Protein: CASSLGQGRSYEQYF. The chain recombines TRBV11-2 with TRBJ2-7, with 8 bases that match TRBD1. The trim removed 1 base at V and 1 base at J, leaving 3 bases unmatched. CDR1 and CDR2 from the germline V gene are SGHAT and FQNNGV. The CDR3 is 15 residues long. The variable domain in full, completed from reference TRBV11-2 and TRBJ2-7, reads EAGVAQSPRYKIIEKRQSVAFWCNPISGHATLYWYQQILGQGPKLLIQFQNNGVVDDSQLPKDRFSAERLKGVDSTLKIQPAKLEDSAVYLCASSLGQGRSYEQYFGPGTRLTVT.

The chain is built from TRBV18 and TRBJ2-7; possible D gene TRBD2, 7 bases. The CDR3 has 13 amino acids. Germline lookup yields CDR1 KGHSH and CDR2 LQKENI. The V and J ends lost 6 bases and 6 bases respectively, with 15 bases between them. CDR3 protein: CASSWSGEGEQYF. DNA of the CDR3: TGTGCCAGCTCTTGGTCAGGGGAGGGCGAGCAGTACTTC. Full variable domain (remainder filled in from reference TRBV18 and TRBJ2-7): NAGVMQNPRHLVRRRGQEARLRCSPMKGHSHVYWYRQLPEEGLKFMVYLQKENIIDESGMPKERFSAEFPKEGPSILRIQQVVRGDSAAYFCASSWSGEGEQYFGPGTRLTVT.

The rearrangement uses TRBV9 and TRBJ1-1; TRBD1 matches 8 bases. Per the germline V gene, CDR1 is SGDLS and CDR2 is YYNGEE. V dropped 0 bases and J dropped 1; count of bases not matched to a gene: 5. The CDR3 sequence is 16 residues long. CDR3 bases: TGTGCCAGCAGCGTAGGACAGGGGCGTAGGAACACTGAAGCTTTCTTT. It yields the protein CASSVGQGRRNTEAFF.

This sequence joins TRBV7-8 and TRBJ1-5; 8 bases fit TRBD1. The CDR3 extends over 16 amino acids. Germline V CDR1 and CDR2: SGHVS, FQNEAQ. V lost 5 bases, J lost 11 bases, and 17 bases stayed unmatched. The CDR3 nucleotides are TGTGCCAGCAGCCACTTAGTCGGACAGGGTGTAATGACCCAGCATTTT. This encodes CASSHLVGQGVMTQHF.

This clone has more than one count but fewer than ten. The gene calls are TRBV5-1 and TRBJ2-1; possible D gene TRBD1, 6 bases. Germline V gene lookup returns CDR1 SGHRS and CDR2 YFSETQ. This CDR3 region has 15 residues. V lost 0 bases, J lost 5 bases, and 12 bases lay in between. The CDR3 protein is CASSLGTVVDNEQFF. The CDR3 DNA reads as TGCGCCAGCAGCTTGGGGACAGTTGTAGACAATGAGCAGTTCTTC.

The chain couples TRBV6-6 to TRBJ2-7; 11 bases agree with TRBD2. Germline V lookup: CDR1 MNHNY, CDR2 SVGAGI (reference sequence). With 2 bases clipped from V and 2 bases from J, the junction kept 2 bases outside the gene matches. CDR3 size: 15 residues. The CDR3 bases are TGTGCCAGCAGTTACGCTAGCGGGGGGACCTACGAGCAGTACTTC. Protein product: CASSYASGGTYEQYF.

The chain joins TRBV5-1 to TRBJ2-5; D is perhaps TRBD2 (6 bases). The germline gives CDR1 SGHRS, CDR2 YFSETQ. V lost 5 bases to trimming and J lost 6 bases, with 11 bases between them. CDR3 length: 12 amino acids. The CDR3 here is CASSGEVKTQYF. CDR3 nucleotides: TGCGCCAGCAGTGGGGAGGTGAAGACCCAGTACTTC.

This clone was found a few times. The V call is TRBV7-2, the J call TRBJ2-7, with TRBD1 matching 7 bases. The CDR3 is made up of 13 amino acids. Trimming removed 5 bases from V and 4 bases from J; junction bases left unmatched: 5. Germline CDR1 SGHTA, CDR2 FQGNSA. The CDR3 DNA is TGTGCCAGCAGCCTATCCAGGGGGTACGAGCAGTACTTC. It yields the protein CASSLSRGYEQYF.

This clone was recorded a few times. The chain employs TRBV4-3 and TRBJ2-5, with TRBD2 matching over 12 bases. The end of the DNA aligns better with TRBJ2-7, so the J call may be wrong. CDR1 is LGHNA, CDR2 YSLEER, per germline. The CDR3 has 17 residues. The CDR3 DNA reads TGCGCCAGCAGCCTAGGACTAGCGGGAACAAGTAGCTACGAGCAGTACTTC. Residues: CASSLGLAGTSSYEQYF.

On this clone: The junction departs from germline at one end; a sequencing error may be responsible. The chain links TRBV5-1 to TRBJ1-4, with D perhaps TRBD1 (6 bases). Germline CDR1 reads SGHRS; CDR2 reads YFSETQ. The CDR3 extends over 14 amino acids. As DNA, the CDR3 is TGCGCCGGCAGCCCCCGAGGGGGTAGTGAAAAACTGTTTTTT. It specifies CAGSPRGGSEKLFF.

The chain employs TRBV29-1 and TRBJ2-2; 12 bases map to TRBD1. Germline V gene data show CDR1 as SQVTM and CDR2 as ANQGSEA. The CDR3 has 14 amino acids. The J segment lost 4 bases and the V segment lost 6 bases, leaving 3 bases of the junction unmatched. CDR3 coding DNA: TGCAGCGTAAGGGACAGGGGGCCCACCGGGGAGCTGTTTTTT. Residues: CSVRDRGPTGELFF.

The chain carries TRBV30 and TRBJ2-3; possible D gene TRBD1, 7 bases. V lost 0 bases and J 5 bases, leaving 15 bases between the germline ends. CDR1 is GTSNPN, CDR2 SVGIG, per germline (reference sequence). The CDR3 is 15 residues long. The DNA for the CDR3 is TGTGCCTGGAGTGTAGGGCAGGGGGGAGGAGATACGCAGTATTTT. Its translation: CAWSVGQGGGDTQYF.

This sequence joins TRBV2 and TRBJ2-7; 7 nucleotides align to TRBD2. Germline trimming cut 1 base from V and 3 bases from J; bases unmatched to any gene: 9. The germline V gene has CDR1 SNHLY and CDR2 FYNNEI. This CDR3 is built from 16 residues. CDR3 coding DNA: TGTGCCAGCAGTGAAGATGCTAGCGGAAACTTCTACGAGCAGTACTTC. This codes for CASSEDASGNFYEQYF.

The rearrangement uses TRBV5-5 and TRBJ1-5; a possible D gene is TRBD1 (6 bases). The CDR3 contains 15 residues. V lost 4 bases, J lost 7 bases, and 18 bases lay in between. Germline assignment: CDR1 SGHKS and CDR2 YYEKEE (reference sequence). The CDR3 spells CASSPLGGVGQPQHF. The CDR3 coding sequence is TGTGCCAGCAGCCCCCTTGGGGGCGTAGGCCAGCCCCAGCATTTT.

V usage is TRBV2 and J usage is TRBJ1-5; D may be TRBD1 (5 bases). V lost 5 bases, J lost 0 bases, and 17 bases lay in between. This CDR3 contains 17 residues. From germline, CDR1 is SNHLY and CDR2 FYNNEI. The CDR3 region is CASSTLSGQHSNQPQHF. The CDR3 DNA is TGTGCCAGCAGTACCTTGTCCGGACAACATAGCAATCAGCCCCAGCATTTT.

The J gene is TRBJ2-7, the V gene TRBV6-6, with 7 bases aligning to TRBD2. V was pared by 0 bases and J by 5 bases, with 7 bases of the junction left unmatched. The V gene's germline CDR1 is MNHNY and CDR2 SVGAGI (reference sequence). CDR3 size: 15 residues. As DNA, the CDR3 is TGTGCCAGCAGTTACTCGTTGCGGGGGACCAACGAGCAGTACTTC. Translating it yields CASSYSLRGTNEQYF.

This clone turned up a few times. The chain couples TRBV5-1 to TRBJ2-7; 8 positions match TRBD1. In germline, CDR1 is SGHRS, CDR2 YFSETQ. Trimming cost V 0 bases and J 7 bases; bases outside gene matches: 6. CDR3 length equals 14 residues. Written as DNA, the CDR3 is TGCGCCAGCAGCTTGGTCCAGGGGGCGAGAGAGCAGTACTTC. Encoded protein: CASSLVQGAREQYF.

The chain employs TRBV11-2 and TRBJ1-2; D is possibly TRBD1 (5 bases). The V end was cut by 2 bases, the J end by 7 bases, with 17 bases between. The CDR3 runs to 15 residues. Looked up from germline, CDR1 is SGHAT and CDR2 is FQNNGV. DNA for the CDR3: TGTGCCAGCAGCTTAAGGAGGGGCAGGGTGACTGGCTACACCTTC. Translated, it gives CASSLRRGRVTGYTF.

The chain has TRBV29-1 and TRBJ2-4; no clear D. Germline CDR1 SQVTM, CDR2 ANQGSEA. The CDR3 loop spans 14 amino acids. V gave up 1 base and J gave up 0 bases, with 7 bases separating them. The CDR3, as DNA: TGCAGCGTTGAAGTTCGACTAGCCAAAAACATTCAGTACTTC. Protein sequence: CSVEVRLAKNIQYF.

This clone showed up just a few times. This chain uses TRBV7-9 with TRBJ1-4; TRBD1 agrees at 8 bases. The CDR3 runs to 15 residues. J lost 3 bases, V lost 5 bases, and 5 bases had no gene match. CDR1 and CDR2 (germline): SEHNR, FQNEAQ (reference sequence). The CDR3 region has the DNA TGTGCCAGCAGCCTTCAGGGGGCAGCTAATGAAAAACTGTTTTTT. Encoded protein: CASSLQGAANEKLFF.

The chain combines TRBV27 with TRBJ1-2; 7 bases are shared with TRBD1. The CDR3 has 15 residues. Per germline, CDR1 MNHEY and CDR2 SMNVEV (reference sequence). J was trimmed by 4 bases and V by 3 bases; bases with no gene match: 8. The CDR3: CASSLDRPLVYGYTF. The CDR3 nucleotides are TGTGCCAGCAGTTTGGACAGGCCGTTAGTCTATGGCTACACCTTC.

The V gene is TRBV7-2, the J gene TRBJ1-2; D unclear. Trimming cost V 1 base and J 7 bases, with 19 bases left between them. This CDR3 has 16 residues. Germline values: CDR1 SGHTA, CDR2 FQGNSA. In nucleotides, the CDR3 is TGTGCCAGCAGCTTAGTACCCCGGAGCGGGGTGGGTGGCTACACCTTC. Translation: CASSLVPRSGVGGYTF.

The chain carries TRBV29-1 and TRBJ1-1, with unresolved D. The CDR3 sequence is 12 residues long. Per germline, CDR1 SQVTM and CDR2 ANQGSEA. V gave up 0 bases and J gave up 10 bases, with 12 bases separating them. The CDR3 spells CSVEDLSLGAFF. The CDR3 DNA is TGCAGCGTTGAAGATCTTAGCCTTGGAGCTTTCTTT.

This rearrangement joins TRBV7-9 to TRBJ1-5; no clear D gene. CDR3 length: 17 amino acids. Per germline, CDR1 SEHNR and CDR2 FQNEAQ (reference sequence). V was trimmed by 4 bases and J by 2 bases, leaving 18 bases between them. CDR3 nucleotides: TGTGCCAGCAGCTCACCGCGCGGCGGAAGTGGCAATCAGCCCCAGCATTTT. It encodes CASSSPRGGSGNQPQHF.

This clone was observed a handful of times. V and J are TRBV14 and TRBJ2-7; 9 bases are a match to TRBD1. Germline assignment: CDR1 SGHDN and CDR2 FVKESK. V lost 4 bases to trimming and J lost 2 bases; unmatched junction nucleotides: 6. The CDR3 consists of 15 residues. The CDR3 loop is CASSLMTGGTYEQYF. Written as DNA, the CDR3 is TGTGCCAGCAGCCTGATGACAGGGGGGACCTACGAGCAGTACTTC.